The present T cell receptor beta chain was sequenced within a study of cytomegalovirus exposure and HLA in healthy donors. Whole-study findings and limits: What a later analysis showed was that several of the most significant clusters appeared linked to common viral pathogens.

Germline V gene sequence: CDR1 SGHNT, CDR2 YYREEE (reference sequence). V was pared by 4 bases and J by 1 base, with 14 bases between. The CDR3 runs 15 residues. A multiplex PCR was run with 60 Vbeta primers and 13 Jbeta primers. Here immunoSEQ multiplex PCR was the method, and the copy in TCRdb shows in-frame clones only, minus some. The table records around 68,000 clones, just under 70% of them present only once. About this clone: As yet, its antigen is unknown.

V usage is TRBV5-4 and J usage is TRBJ1-2; a weak D match, TRBD1 (5 bases). The receptor comes from a woman aged 25 to 45 in good health and CMV-seronegative. The specimen was PBMCs. Written as DNA, the CDR3 is TGTGCCAGCAGCCCGGGGGGGAACTATAACTATGGCTACACCTTC. It translates to CASSPGGNYNYGYTF.